The 14 T cell receptor beta chains below all came from one sample that was sequenced in a study of CD8 T cells in Susac syndrome. An amount of RNA that ranged from roughly 0.5 to 1 ug was reverse transcribed with random hexamers. TCRdb independently ran MiXCR on the immunoSEQ multiplex PCR reads; one entry per CDR3 protein. The table shows some 94,000 distinct CDR3 sequences, with over 90% occurring only once. The sequenced sample was CD4+ T cells from PBMCs. These receptors were collected from a human donor with Susac syndrome.

This chain connects TRBV30 to TRBJ1-6; no definite D call. Germline assignment: CDR1 GTSNPN and CDR2 SVGIG (reference sequence). V gave up 8 bases and J gave up 3 bases, with 11 bases separating them. The CDR3 runs to 13 residues. CDR3 sequence reads: CAGRAVYNSPLHF. The CDR3, as DNA: TGTGCCGGCCGGGCCGTCTATAATTCACCCCTCCACTTT.

V and J are TRBV5-6 and TRBJ2-7; either TRBD1 or TRBD2 may supply D (5 bases each). The CDR3 has 12 residues. CDR1 and CDR2 (germline): SGHDT, YYEEEE. The ends were cut back, 4 bases at V and 7 bases at J, with 12 bases in the middle. The DNA for the CDR3 is TGTGCCAGCAGCCAGGGAGCCTGGGAGCAGTACTTC. Its translation is CASSQGAWEQYF.

The chain carries TRBV5-4 and TRBJ1-4; 8 positions match TRBD1. Germline CDR1 reads SGHNT; CDR2 reads YYREEE (reference sequence). The V gene end was trimmed by 3 bases and the J gene end by 5 bases; junction bases not matched to a gene: 3. The CDR3 consists of 14 residues. CDR3 nucleotide sequence: TGTGCCAGCAGCTACGGACAGGGAAATGAAAAACTGTTTTTT. Translating gives CASSYGQGNEKLFF.

The chain couples TRBV18 to TRBJ1-2; D is ambiguous. Germline lookup yields CDR1 KGHSH and CDR2 LQKENI. V was cut by 1 base and J by 8 bases, with 8 bases left in between. This CDR3 comprises 12 residues. The CDR3 spells CASSPRGGGYTF. The DNA of the CDR3 is TGTGCCAGCTCACCACGCGGAGGAGGCTACACCTTC.

The chain joins TRBV7-9 to TRBJ2-3, with D perhaps TRBD1 (5 bases). The V gene lost 3 bases and the J gene lost 2 bases, with 15 bases spanning the gap. Germline CDR1 SEHNR, CDR2 FQNEAQ (reference sequence). The CDR3 has 16 amino acids. The CDR3 region is CASSFGQGRPTDTQYF. CDR3 DNA: TGTGCCAGCAGCTTCGGGCAGGGAAGGCCCACAGATACGCAGTATTTT.

A few counts support this clonotype. J is TRBJ2-1 and V is TRBV7-8; 13 bases map to TRBD2. The ends lost 0 bases at V and 8 bases at J; junction bases unmatched: 1. The CDR3 is 15 amino acids. The germline CDR1 and CDR2 sequences are SGHVS and FQNEAQ. The CDR3 reads CASSLAGLAGDEQFF. CDR3 DNA: TGTGCCAGCAGCTTAGCTGGACTAGCGGGGGATGAGCAGTTCTTC.

The chain couples TRBV19 to TRBJ1-2; maybe TRBD1 (6 bases). V lost 4 bases and J 3 bases, leaving 9 bases between the germline ends. Germline assignment: CDR1 LNHDA and CDR2 SQIVND (reference sequence). The CDR3 covers 13 residues. In DNA, the CDR3 is TGTGCCAGTAGTAACAGGGCGGACTATGGCTACACCTTC. Protein sequence: CASSNRADYGYTF.

The chain joins TRBV12-3 or TRBV12-4 to TRBJ1-1; D is unclear. This CDR3 comprises 12 residues. V was clipped by 7 bases and J by 1 base, with 7 bases between them. Here the CDR3 DNA reads TGTGCCAGCACGCGGACGAACACTGAAGCTTTCTTT. Its translation: CASTRTNTEAFF.

The J gene is TRBJ1-5, the V gene TRBV7-8; 8 bases align to TRBD1. CDR1 is SGHVS, CDR2 FQNEAQ, per germline. The CDR3 runs 16 residues. Germline trimming cut 5 bases from V and 5 bases from J; bases unmatched to any gene: 11. CDR3 in amino acids: CASSVPGTGDYQPQHF. As DNA, the CDR3 is TGTGCCAGCAGCGTACCCGGGACAGGAGACTATCAGCCCCAGCATTTT. Together with reference TRBV7-8 and TRBJ1-5, the CDR3 gives the full variable domain: GAGVSQSPRYKVAKRGQDVALRCDPISGHVSLFWYQQALGQGPEFLTYFQNEAQLDKSGLPSDRFFAERPEGSVSTLKIQRTQQEDSAVYLCASSVPGTGDYQPQHFGDGTRLSIL.

The V call is TRBV4-3, the J call TRBJ1-2; the D is unclear. The CDR3 is made up of 13 amino acids. Germline V gene sequence: CDR1 LGHNA, CDR2 YSLEER. V was shortened by 4 bases and J by 6 bases, with 12 bases between the two germline ends. The CDR3 loop reads CASSRTHENGYTF. In nucleotides, the CDR3 is TGCGCCAGCAGCCGGACCCATGAGAATGGCTACACCTTC.

V is TRBV29-1 and J is TRBJ1-3; no reliable D call. CDR1 SQVTM and CDR2 ANQGSEA come from the germline V gene. This CDR3 is built from 14 residues. The germline V and J ends were trimmed by 5 bases and 0 bases, with 11 bases remaining between them. The CDR3 region has the DNA TGCAGCGTTTCCTGGTCCAGCTCTGGAAACACCATATATTTT. Amino acids: CSVSWSSSGNTIYF.

This clonotype has more than one count but fewer than ten. The CDR3 nucleotides are TGTGCCAGCAGTTTTGACAGTAACTATGGCTACACCTTC. The encoded protein is CASSFDSNYGYTF. The chain recombines TRBV12-3 or TRBV12-4 with TRBJ1-2; D is perhaps TRBD1 (5 bases). The CDR3 length is 13 residues. V lost 3 bases and J 1 base, leaving 6 bases between the germline ends.

The gene calls are TRBV6-2 or TRBV6-3 and TRBJ2-1, with 7 bases that match TRBD1. CDR1 and CDR2 (germline): MNHEY, SVGEGT. Unmatched junction bases numbered 12, after V lost 6 bases and J lost 10 bases. The CDR3 totals 14 residues. CDR3 sequence: CASRQGFGVGEQFF. CDR3 nucleotide sequence: TGTGCCAGCAGACAGGGGTTCGGGGTCGGCGAGCAGTTCTTC.

V gene TRBV7-9 combines with J gene TRBJ2-7; no reliable D call. The CDR3 totals 14 residues. Germline CDR1 and CDR2: SEHNR and FQNEAQ (reference sequence). Trimming took off 3 bases at V and 0 bases at J, with 9 bases between the two ends. The chain's CDR3 is CASSFQAGSYEQYF. CDR3 nucleotide sequence: TGTGCCAGCAGCTTCCAGGCCGGCTCCTACGAGCAGTACTTC.